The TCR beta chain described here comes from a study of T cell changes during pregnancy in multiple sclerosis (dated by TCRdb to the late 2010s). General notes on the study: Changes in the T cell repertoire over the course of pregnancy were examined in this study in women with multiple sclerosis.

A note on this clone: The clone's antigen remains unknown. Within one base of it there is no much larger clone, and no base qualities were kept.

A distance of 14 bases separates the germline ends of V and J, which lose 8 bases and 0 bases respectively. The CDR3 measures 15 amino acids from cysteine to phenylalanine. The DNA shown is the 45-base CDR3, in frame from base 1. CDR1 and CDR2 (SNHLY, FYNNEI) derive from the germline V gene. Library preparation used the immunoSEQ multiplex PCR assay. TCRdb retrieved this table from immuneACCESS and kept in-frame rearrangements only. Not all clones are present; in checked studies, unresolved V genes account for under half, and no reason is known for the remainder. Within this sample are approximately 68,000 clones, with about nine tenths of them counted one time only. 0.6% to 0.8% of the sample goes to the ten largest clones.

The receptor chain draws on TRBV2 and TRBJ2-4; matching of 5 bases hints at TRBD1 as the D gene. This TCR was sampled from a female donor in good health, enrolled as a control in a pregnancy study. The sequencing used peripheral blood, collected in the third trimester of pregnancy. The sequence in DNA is TGTGCCAGCGGGGCGGAGTCTCTAGCCAAAAACATTCAGTACTTC. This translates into CASGAESLAKNIQYF.